The T cell receptor (beta chain) under discussion was sequenced for a study of identical twins. The study's findings and limits: Within beta out-of-frame sequences, the excess sharing observed between twins was weaker. The abundant beta clonotypes from cord blood had fewer insertions, and memory repertoires had none of this.

A word on this clonotype: Antigen specificity is unknown.

Template switching created a universal primer site, and the cDNA included unique molecular identifiers. TCRdb fed the 5' RACE reads into MiXCR, producing one record per CDR3 protein. The repertoire has 700,000 to 950,000 distinct CDR3 sequences, about 12% of them found once; the top ten carry 1.5% to 2%. V shed 0 bases and J 6 bases; nucleotides not matched to a gene: 6. The CDR3 is 16 amino acids. CDR1 is DFQATT, CDR2 SNEGSKA, per germline (reference sequence). These data are also associated with another study on yellow fever vaccine responses in identical twins. That source reports: Reportedly, twins showed a vaccine T cell response that looked partly convergent and partly personalized.

The chain recombines TRBV20-1 with TRBJ1-5, with TRBD1 matching over 12 bases. This sequence was found in a woman between 18 and 29 years old in good health. The sample consisted of PBMCs. The CDR3 DNA follows: TGCAGTGCTAGAGACCCGGGACAGGGGGCCTTTCAGCCCCAGCATTTT. This encodes CSARDPGQGAFQPQHF.